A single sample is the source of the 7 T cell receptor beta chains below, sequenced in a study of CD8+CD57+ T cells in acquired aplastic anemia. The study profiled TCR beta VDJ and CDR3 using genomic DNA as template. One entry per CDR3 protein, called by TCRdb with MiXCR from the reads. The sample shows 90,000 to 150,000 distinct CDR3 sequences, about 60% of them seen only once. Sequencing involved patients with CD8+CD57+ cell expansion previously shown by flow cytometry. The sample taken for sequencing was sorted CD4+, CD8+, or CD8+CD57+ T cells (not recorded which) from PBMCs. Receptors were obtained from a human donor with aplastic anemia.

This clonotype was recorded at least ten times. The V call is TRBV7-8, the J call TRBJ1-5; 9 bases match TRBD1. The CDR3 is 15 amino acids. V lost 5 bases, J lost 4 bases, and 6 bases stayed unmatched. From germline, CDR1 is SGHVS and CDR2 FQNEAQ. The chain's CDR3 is CASSVGQGTNQPQHF. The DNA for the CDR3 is TGTGCCAGCAGCGTAGGACAGGGGACGAATCAGCCCCAGCATTTT.

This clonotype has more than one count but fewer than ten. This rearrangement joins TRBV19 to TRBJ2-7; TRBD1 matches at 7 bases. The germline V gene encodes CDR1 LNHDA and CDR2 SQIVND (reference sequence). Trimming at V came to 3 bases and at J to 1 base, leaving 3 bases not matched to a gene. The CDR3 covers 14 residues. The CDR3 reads CASSMSGGSYEQYF. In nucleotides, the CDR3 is TGTGCCAGTAGTATGTCAGGGGGTTCCTACGAGCAGTACTTC.

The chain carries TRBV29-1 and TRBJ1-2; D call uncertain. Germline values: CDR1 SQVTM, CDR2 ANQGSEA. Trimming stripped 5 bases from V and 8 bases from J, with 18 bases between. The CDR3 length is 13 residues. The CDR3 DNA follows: TGCAGCGTTCAACAGAGATCTCGGTCCGGCTACACCTTC. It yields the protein CSVQQRSRSGYTF. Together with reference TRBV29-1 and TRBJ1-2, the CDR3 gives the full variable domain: SAVISQKPSRDICQRGTSLTIQCQVDSQVTMMFWYRQQPGQSLTLIATANQGSEATYESGFVIDKFPISRPNLTFSTLTVSNMSPEDSSIYLCSVQQRSRSGYTFGSGTRLTVV.

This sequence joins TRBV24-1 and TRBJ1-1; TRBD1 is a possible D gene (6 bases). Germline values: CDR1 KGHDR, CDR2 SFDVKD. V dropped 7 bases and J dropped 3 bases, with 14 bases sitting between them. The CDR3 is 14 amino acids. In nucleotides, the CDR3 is TGTGCCACCAGCCACAGGGAGAGGGACACTGAAGCTTTCTTT. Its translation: CATSHRERDTEAFF.

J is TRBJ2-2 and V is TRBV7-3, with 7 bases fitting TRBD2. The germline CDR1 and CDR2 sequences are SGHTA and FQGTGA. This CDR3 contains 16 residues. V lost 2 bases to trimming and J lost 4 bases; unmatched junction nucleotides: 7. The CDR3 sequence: CASSLGAGEGTGELFF. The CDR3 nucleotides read TGTGCCAGCAGCTTAGGGGCGGGAGAGGGCACCGGGGAGCTGTTTTTT.

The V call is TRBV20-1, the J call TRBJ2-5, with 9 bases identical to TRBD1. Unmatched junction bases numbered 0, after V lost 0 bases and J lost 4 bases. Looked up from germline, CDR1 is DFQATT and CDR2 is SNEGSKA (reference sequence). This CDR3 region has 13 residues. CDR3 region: CSAREQGAETQYF. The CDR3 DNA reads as TGCAGTGCTAGAGAACAGGGGGCAGAGACCCAGTACTTC.

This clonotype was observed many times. CDR3: CASSLRGANTEAFF. DNA for the CDR3: TGTGCCAGCAGTTTAAGAGGGGCGAACACTGAAGCTTTCTTT. V is TRBV12-3 or TRBV12-4 and J is TRBJ1-1, with D perhaps matching TRBD1 (5 bases). V was pared by 2 bases and J by 1 base, with 8 bases between. The CDR3 length is 14 residues.